This T cell receptor beta chain was sequenced in a study of shared clonotypes between healthy human individuals. Study at large: Used for every donor were three CD4 naive, three CD4 memory, two CD8 naive and one CD8 memory plate. Study-wide results and caveats: Sorted-subset sequencing was shown by rarefaction to be incomplete despite large depth. Generation probabilities were higher for clonotypes shared across all four sorted-subset donors than for unshared ones.

Method: immunoSEQ multiplex PCR; TCRdb's copy keeps in-frame clones and lacks some. This sample has fewer than 1 million clones, with 96% found just once. V shed 5 bases, J shed 2 bases, and the junction held 9 bases outside the gene matches. CDR3 length: 18 residues. Germline CDR1 reads SEHNR; CDR2 reads FQNEAQ (reference sequence). Comments on this clone: No antigen is known for it.

Terminally differentiated effector memory CD45RA+ cells were excluded by CCR7 positive selection of CD45RO-negative cells. Donation came from healthy HIV-negative adults that had no recent acute infections or vaccinations. The receptor comes from a man aged 25-45 years in good health. The V and J genes are TRBV7-9 and TRBJ2-3; 14 nucleotides align to TRBD2. The sequenced material came from naive CD8+ T cells sorted from blood. CDR3 sequence (DNA): TGTGCCAGCAGCCAAATGACGGGACTAGCGGGGGACACAGATACGCAGTATTTT. Protein sequence: CASSQMTGLAGDTDTQYF.